The clone carrying this T cell receptor beta chain was seen a handful of times. No antigen is known for it. The data are from a study of blood T cells in healthy people across ages. This CDR3 spans 15 amino acids. The germline V gene has CDR1 SGHTA and CDR2 FQGTGA. After removal of 0 bases from V and 0 bases from J, the junction contained 1 base not matched to a gene. Primed by a sample-barcoded 5' primer and a J-beta primer mix, a second PCR proceeded for 7 to 11 cycles. Via MiXCR, TCRdb re-called the 5' RACE reads, giving one row per CDR3 protein. The sample carries 700,000 to 1,000,000 distinct CDR3 sequences, around 42% recorded once. Study-wide results and caveats: Researchers report that TCR beta diversity correlated strongly with naive T cell percentage. A conclusive naive versus antigen-experienced comparison was prevented by the unsorted PBMCs. Higher diversity and more naive CD4+ cells were features of long-lived donors, compared to aged donors.

This TCR was sampled from a man in his 60s in good health. J is TRBJ2-5 and V is TRBV7-3; 7 bases are shared with TRBD1. Sequencing used blood. This CDR3 is CASSLTGQHQETQYF. In DNA form, the CDR3 reads TGTGCCAGCAGCTTAACGGGACAGCACCAAGAGACCCAGTACTTC.